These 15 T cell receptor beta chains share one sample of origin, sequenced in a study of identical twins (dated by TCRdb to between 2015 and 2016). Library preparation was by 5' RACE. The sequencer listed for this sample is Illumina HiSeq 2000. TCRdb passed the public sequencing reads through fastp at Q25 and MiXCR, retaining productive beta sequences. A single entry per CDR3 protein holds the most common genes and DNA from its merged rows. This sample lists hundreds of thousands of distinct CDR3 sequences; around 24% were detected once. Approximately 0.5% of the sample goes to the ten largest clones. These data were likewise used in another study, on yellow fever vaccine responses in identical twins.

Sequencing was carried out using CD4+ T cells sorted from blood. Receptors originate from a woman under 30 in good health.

CDR3 DNA: TGTGCCATCAGTGGGACTAGCGAAGGGGGGCATTCCGGGGAGCTGTTTTTT. Protein product: CAISGTSEGGHSGELFF. The V call is TRBV10-3, the J call TRBJ2-2; 9 bases map to TRBD2. CDR1 and CDR2 (germline): ENHRY, SYGVKD. V dropped 4 bases and J dropped 6; count of bases not matched to a gene: 12. This CDR3 contains 17 residues.

The CDR3 is CATSRSGLMEETQYF. In DNA, the CDR3 is TGTGCCACCAGCAGATCGGGACTCATGGAGGAGACCCAGTACTTC. The chain employs TRBV15 and TRBJ2-5; perhaps TRBD2 as D (6 bases). V was shortened by 2 bases and J by 5 bases, with 15 bases between the two germline ends. The CDR3 is 15 amino acids. The germline CDR1 and CDR2 sequences are LNHNV and YYDKDF (reference sequence).

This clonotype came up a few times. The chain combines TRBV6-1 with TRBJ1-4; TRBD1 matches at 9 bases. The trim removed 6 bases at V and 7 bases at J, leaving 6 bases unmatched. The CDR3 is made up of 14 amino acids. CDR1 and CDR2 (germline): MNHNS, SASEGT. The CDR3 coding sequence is TGTGCCAGCAGCCCACAGGGGGCGAGTGAAAAACTGTTTTTT. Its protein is CASSPQGASEKLFF.

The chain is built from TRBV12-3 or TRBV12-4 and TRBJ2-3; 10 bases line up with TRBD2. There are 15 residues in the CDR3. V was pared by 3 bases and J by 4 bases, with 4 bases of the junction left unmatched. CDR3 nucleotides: TGTGCCAGCAGTTTGTTAAGCGGGAGGGCAGATACGCAGTATTTT. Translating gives CASSLLSGRADTQYF.

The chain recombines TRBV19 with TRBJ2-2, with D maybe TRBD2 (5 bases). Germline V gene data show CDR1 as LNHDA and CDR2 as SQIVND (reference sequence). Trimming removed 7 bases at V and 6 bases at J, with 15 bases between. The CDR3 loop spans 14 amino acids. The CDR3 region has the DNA TGTGCCAGTAAGGCTTCATGGCGGGCCGGGGAGCTGTTTTTT. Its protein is CASKASWRAGELFF. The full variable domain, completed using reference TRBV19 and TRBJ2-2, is DGGITQSPKYLFRKEGQNVTLSCEQNLNHDAMYWYRQDPGQGLRLIYYSQIVNDFQKGDIAEGYSVSREKKESFPLTVTSAQKNPTAFYLCASKASWRAGELFFGEGSRLTVL.

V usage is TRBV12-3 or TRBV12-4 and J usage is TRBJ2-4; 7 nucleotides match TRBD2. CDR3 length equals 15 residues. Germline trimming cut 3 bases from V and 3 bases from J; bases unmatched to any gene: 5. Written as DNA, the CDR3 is TGTGCCAGCAGTTTCCTGGGGGAGGGCAAAAACATTCAGTACTTC. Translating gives CASSFLGEGKNIQYF.

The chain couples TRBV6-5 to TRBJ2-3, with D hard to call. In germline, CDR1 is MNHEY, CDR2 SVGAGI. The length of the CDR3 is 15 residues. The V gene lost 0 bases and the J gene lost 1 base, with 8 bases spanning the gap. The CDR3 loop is CASSYSRVRTDTQYF. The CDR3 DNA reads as TGTGCCAGCAGTTACTCTAGGGTCCGCACAGATACGCAGTATTTT.

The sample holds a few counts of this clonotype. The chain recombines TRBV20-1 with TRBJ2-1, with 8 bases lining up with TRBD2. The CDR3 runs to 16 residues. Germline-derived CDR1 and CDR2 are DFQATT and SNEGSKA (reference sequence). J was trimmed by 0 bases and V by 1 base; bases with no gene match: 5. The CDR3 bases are TGCAGTGCTAGAGGCAGCGGGGGCTACTCCTACAATGAGCAGTTCTTC. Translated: CSARGSGGYSYNEQFF.

The CDR3 coding sequence is TGTGCCAGCAGCTCCCCTGGGCGTGAGCAGTACTTC. Protein product: CASSSPGREQYF. The chain uses TRBV11-2 and TRBJ2-7; D is ambiguous. The length of the CDR3 is 12 residues. Deletions cut 4 bases from V and 7 bases from J, with 11 bases between. Germline loops: CDR1 SGHAT, CDR2 FQNNGV. The whole variable domain, remainder taken from reference TRBV11-2 and TRBJ2-7, is EAGVAQSPRYKIIEKRQSVAFWCNPISGHATLYWYQQILGQGPKLLIQFQNNGVVDDSQLPKDRFSAERLKGVDSTLKIQPAKLEDSAVYLCASSSPGREQYFGPGTRLTVT.

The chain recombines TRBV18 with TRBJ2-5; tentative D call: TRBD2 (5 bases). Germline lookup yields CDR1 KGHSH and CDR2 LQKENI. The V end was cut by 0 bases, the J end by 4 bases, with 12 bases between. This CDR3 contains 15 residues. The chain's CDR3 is CASSPPLISGETQYF. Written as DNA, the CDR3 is TGTGCCAGCTCACCACCGTTGATCAGCGGAGAGACCCAGTACTTC.

The CDR3 loop is CASKSSGIANTGELFF. The CDR3, as DNA: TGTGCCAGCAAAAGTAGCGGGATCGCGAACACCGGGGAGCTGTTTTTT. This sequence joins TRBV12-3 or TRBV12-4 and TRBJ2-2; TRBD2 agrees at 8 bases. Germline trimming cut 7 bases from V and 0 bases from J; bases unmatched to any gene: 7. The CDR3 contains 16 residues.

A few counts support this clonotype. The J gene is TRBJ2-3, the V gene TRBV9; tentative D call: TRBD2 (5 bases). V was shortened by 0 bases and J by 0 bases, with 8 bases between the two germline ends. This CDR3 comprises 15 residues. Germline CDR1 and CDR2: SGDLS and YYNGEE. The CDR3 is CASSVDSGSTDTQYF. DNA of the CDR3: TGTGCCAGCAGCGTAGACAGCGGAAGCACAGATACGCAGTATTTT.

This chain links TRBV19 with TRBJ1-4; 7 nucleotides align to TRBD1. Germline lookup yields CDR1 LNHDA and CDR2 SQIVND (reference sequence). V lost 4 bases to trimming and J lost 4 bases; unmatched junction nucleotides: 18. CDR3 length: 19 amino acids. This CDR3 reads CASSNFRDLGDSDNEKLFF. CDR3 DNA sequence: TGTGCCAGTAGTAATTTTAGAGACTTGGGGGACAGCGATAATGAAAAACTGTTTTTT.

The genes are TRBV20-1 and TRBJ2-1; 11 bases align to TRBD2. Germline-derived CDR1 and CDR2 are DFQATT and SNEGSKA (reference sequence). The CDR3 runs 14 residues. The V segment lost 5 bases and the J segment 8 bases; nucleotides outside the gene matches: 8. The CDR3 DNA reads TGCAGTGCTGTGACTAGCGGGATCGGGGATGAGCAGTTCTTC. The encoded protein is CSAVTSGIGDEQFF.

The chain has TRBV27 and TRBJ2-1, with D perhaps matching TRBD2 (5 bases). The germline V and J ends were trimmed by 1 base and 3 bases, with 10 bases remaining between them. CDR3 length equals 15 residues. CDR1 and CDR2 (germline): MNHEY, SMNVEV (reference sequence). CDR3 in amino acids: CASSLYGDYYNEQFF. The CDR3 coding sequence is TGTGCCAGCAGTTTATATGGCGACTACTACAATGAGCAGTTCTTC.